What follows are 26 T cell receptor beta chains derived from one specimen sequenced in a study of cytotoxic CD8 clonotypes in ibrutinib-treated CLL (dated by TCRdb to about 2021). The library was built by means of the immunoSEQ multiplex PCR assay. TCRdb took over this immuneACCESS table, retaining in-frame rearrangements with V and J assigned. Such tables are incomplete; in checked studies, under half of the missing clones stem from an unresolved V gene, and the remainder is unexplained. The sample has more than 75,000 clones on record, around 77% of them singletons. 20% to 25% of the sample lies in the top ten. The time point tag for this specimen amounts to: approximately 2 years on ibrutinib. Sequenced material: PBMCs, taken after 24 months of ibrutinib treatment. All receptors derive from a human donor with chronic lymphocytic leukemia.

This clone was seen a handful of times. The chain is built from TRBV13 and TRBJ1-6; D perhaps matches TRBD1 (5 bases). CDR1 PRHDT and CDR2 FYEKMQ come from the germline V gene (reference sequence). This CDR3 has 15 residues. V was trimmed by 6 bases and J by 9 bases, leaving 18 bases between them. The CDR3 here is CASSTNGGRGSPLHF. CDR3 bases: TGTGCCAGCAGTACAAACGGGGGGAGGGGTTCACCCCTCCACTTT.

The V and J genes are TRBV19 and TRBJ1-1; weak D call: TRBD1 (5 bases). Germline V gives CDR1 LNHDA, CDR2 SQIVND (reference sequence). CDR3 length equals 13 residues. V dropped 3 bases and J dropped 8 bases, with 13 bases sitting between them. CDR3 sequence: CASSMRGGDEAFF. CDR3 bases: TGTGCCAGTAGTATGAGGGGAGGGGACGAAGCTTTCTTT.

This clone showed up just once. The gene calls are TRBV28 and TRBJ1-4; D possibly corresponds to TRBD1 (5 bases). The CDR3 is made up of 14 amino acids. CDR1 MDHEN and CDR2 SYDVKM come from the germline V gene. V was shortened by 5 bases and J by 3 bases, with 10 bases between the two germline ends. Here the CDR3 reads CASSLGGSNEKLFF. CDR3 sequence (DNA): TGTGCCAGCAGTCTCGGGGGATCTAATGAAAAACTGTTTTTT.

V is TRBV10-1 and J is TRBJ2-5, with D tentatively TRBD1 (6 bases). V gave up 3 bases and J gave up 2 bases, with 16 bases separating them. This CDR3 contains 16 residues. Germline V gene data show CDR1 as WNHNN and CDR2 as SYGVQD (reference sequence). CDR3 residues: CASSDPDSLLQETQYF. The CDR3 DNA sequence: TGCGCCAGCAGTGACCCGGACAGCCTACTACAAGAGACCCAGTACTTC.

V and J are TRBV2 and TRBJ2-1; D possibly corresponds to TRBD2 (6 bases). The V and J ends lost 3 bases and 6 bases respectively, with 9 bases between them. This CDR3 is built from 13 residues. Germline CDR1 SNHLY, CDR2 FYNNEI. The CDR3 nucleotides are TGTGCCAGCAGTGATGGGGGGTCCAATGAGCAGTTCTTC. It is translated as CASSDGGSNEQFF.

This clone was seen only once. This chain connects TRBV14 to TRBJ1-5; D is ambiguous. Germline CDR1 reads SGHDN; CDR2 reads FVKESK. The CDR3 covers 14 residues. V was clipped by 4 bases and J by 3 bases, with 10 bases between them. Here the CDR3 reads CASSPKGVNQPQHF. CDR3 coding DNA: TGTGCCAGCAGCCCGAAGGGAGTCAATCAGCCCCAGCATTTT.

CDR3 nucleotides: TGTGCCAGCAGCCGGCTAGCGGCAAGAGAAGAGACCCAGTACTTC. This sequence encodes CASSRLAAREETQYF. This rearrangement joins TRBV4-2 to TRBJ2-5; 7 bases agree with TRBD2. Germline V gene data show CDR1 as LGHNA and CDR2 as YNFKEQ. This CDR3 region has 15 residues. Germline trimming cut 4 bases from V and 3 bases from J; bases unmatched to any gene: 8.

The genes are TRBV4-1 and TRBJ1-2; TRBD1 is a possible D gene (6 bases). The CDR3 totals 18 residues. V lost 0 bases to trimming and J lost 3 bases, with 20 bases between them. Germline CDR1 and CDR2: MGHRA and YSYEKL. CDR3: CASSQEATAGGLDYGYTF. The CDR3 nucleotides are TGCGCCAGCAGCCAAGAGGCGACAGCCGGGGGCTTGGACTATGGCTACACCTTC.

This chain connects TRBV5-1 to TRBJ2-2; 8 bases fit TRBD2. V shed 2 bases, J shed 0 bases, and the junction held 3 bases outside the gene matches. There are 16 residues in the CDR3. Germline-derived CDR1 and CDR2 are SGHRS and YFSETQ. CDR3 DNA sequence: TGCGCCAGCAGCTTTACTAGCGGAACGAACACCGGGGAGCTGTTTTTT. It specifies CASSFTSGTNTGELFF.

The chain couples TRBV5-1 to TRBJ2-7; TRBD2 matches at 11 bases. The V and J ends lost 0 bases and 0 bases, in that order; junction bases with no gene match: 8. The CDR3 has 18 residues. Germline CDR1 reads SGHRS; CDR2 reads YFSETQ. This CDR3 reads CASSLARGLADSSYEQYF. DNA of the CDR3: TGCGCCAGCAGCTTGGCGAGGGGACTAGCGGATTCCTCCTACGAGCAGTACTTC.

This clone was observed once. The chain recombines TRBV6-1 with TRBJ2-7; 9 bases line up with TRBD1. V dropped 6 bases and J dropped 3; count of bases not matched to a gene: 6. The CDR3 consists of 14 residues. The V gene's germline CDR1 is MNHNS and CDR2 SASEGT. As DNA, the CDR3 is TGTGCCAGCAGCTGGGACAGGGAACTCTACGAGCAGTACTTC. It encodes CASSWDRELYEQYF.

V is TRBV2 and J is TRBJ1-5; D unresolved. The CDR3 consists of 13 residues. Germline CDR1 SNHLY, CDR2 FYNNEI. V was pared by 8 bases and J by 0 bases, with 8 bases between. The DNA for the CDR3 is TGTGCCAGCCGGACGTATAGCAATCAGCCCCAGCATTTT. Protein sequence: CASRTYSNQPQHF.

V gene TRBV2 combines with J gene TRBJ2-5; tentative D call: TRBD1 (6 bases). CDR1 and CDR2 (germline): SNHLY, FYNNEI. V was pared by 4 bases and J by 0 bases, with 15 bases between. The CDR3 sequence is 16 residues long. CDR3 sequence reads: CASSATGQIYQETQYF. The CDR3 nucleotides read TGTGCCAGCAGTGCGACCGGACAGATCTACCAAGAGACCCAGTACTTC.

V gene TRBV5-3 combines with J gene TRBJ2-3, with D maybe TRBD1 (6 bases). TRBV5-3 is identified as an open reading frame with a role that is uncertain. Trimming shortened V by 4 bases and J by 0 bases, and 12 bases separated the two germline ends. The CDR3 loop spans 15 amino acids. This chain's CDR3 is CARSLQTGSTDTQYF. CDR3 DNA: TGTGCCAGAAGCCTTCAGACAGGCAGCACAGATACGCAGTATTTT.

The chain joins TRBV7-9 to TRBJ2-3; no clear D. The CDR3 loop spans 15 amino acids. Germline values: CDR1 SEHNR, CDR2 FQNEAQ (reference sequence). V lost 5 bases, J lost 2 bases, and 14 bases lay in between. The CDR3 here is CASSHTGRNTDTQYF. The DNA of the CDR3 is TGTGCCAGCAGCCATACGGGCCGCAACACAGATACGCAGTATTTT.

The rearrangement joins TRBV4-3 to TRBJ2-5; D unclear. This CDR3 has 14 residues. From germline, CDR1 is LGHNA and CDR2 YSLEER. Trimming pared 1 base from V and 5 bases from J, leaving 11 bases between. The CDR3 nucleotides are TGCGCCAGCAGCCAAGGCACGACGGCGGAGACCCAGTACTTC. Translation gives CASSQGTTAETQYF.

The chain uses TRBV7-2 and TRBJ2-7, with TRBD2 matching over 8 bases. The CDR3 length is 15 residues. The J segment lost 1 base and the V segment lost 0 bases, leaving 2 bases of the junction unmatched. Germline V gene sequence: CDR1 SGHTA, CDR2 FQGNSA. The CDR3 here is CASSLASGVSYEQYF. In DNA, the CDR3 is TGTGCCAGCAGCTTAGCTAGCGGGGTATCCTACGAGCAGTACTTC.

The gene calls are TRBV29-1 and TRBJ1-2; D not certain. Trimming took off 4 bases at V and 0 bases at J, with 9 bases between the two ends. The V gene's germline CDR1 is SQVTM and CDR2 ANQGSEA. CDR3 size: 13 residues. The CDR3 nucleotides are TGCAGCGTTGGGATGGGAACTAACTATGGCTACACCTTC. Translation: CSVGMGTNYGYTF.

This chain joins TRBV4-2 and TRBJ2-1, with TRBD2 identical over 8 bases. The junction had 4 bases not matched to a gene; V was cut back by 0 bases and J by 3 bases. The length of the CDR3 is 16 residues. CDR1 LGHNA and CDR2 YNFKEQ come from the germline V gene. CDR3 loop: CASSQDTSGYYNEQFF. CDR3 DNA: TGTGCCAGCAGCCAAGATACTAGCGGTTACTACAATGAGCAGTTCTTC.

The J gene is TRBJ2-7, the V gene TRBV27; 7 bases map to TRBD1. CDR3 size: 14 residues. The germline V gene has CDR1 MNHEY and CDR2 SMNVEV (reference sequence). V was clipped by 7 bases and J by 5 bases; unmatched bases: 11. CDR3 in amino acids: CASTMTGRNNEQYF. DNA of the CDR3: TGTGCCAGCACCATGACAGGGAGAAATAACGAGCAGTACTTC.

The chain employs TRBV30 and TRBJ1-5, with D uncertain. CDR1 GTSNPN and CDR2 SVGIG come from the germline V gene (reference sequence). V was cut by 0 bases and J by 1 base, with 13 bases left in between. CDR3 length: 16 residues. The CDR3 nucleotides read TGTGCCTGGAGTGTACGAGGAGGGAGGAGCAATCAGCCCCAGCATTTT. This encodes CAWSVRGGRSNQPQHF.

The rearrangement links TRBV19 to TRBJ2-4; weak D call: TRBD2 (6 bases). The V gene lost 5 bases and the J gene lost 3 bases, with 17 bases spanning the gap. CDR1 and CDR2 (germline): LNHDA, SQIVND (reference sequence). The CDR3 is made up of 16 amino acids. The CDR3 loop reads CASSGGRPGSKNIQYF. The DNA of the CDR3 is TGTGCCAGTAGTGGAGGGAGGCCAGGGAGCAAAAACATTCAGTACTTC.

The J gene is TRBJ2-7, the V gene TRBV28; D is ambiguous. The V gene's germline CDR1 is MDHEN and CDR2 SYDVKM. V was trimmed by 5 bases and J by 3 bases, leaving 14 bases between them. CDR3 size: 14 residues. In nucleotides, the CDR3 is TGTGCCAGCAGTCCACTCTCTCGGAACTACGAGCAGTACTTC. Translating gives CASSPLSRNYEQYF.

V and J are TRBV10-1 and TRBJ2-2, with D unresolved. Trimming removed 7 bases from V and 4 bases from J, with 13 bases in between. The length of the CDR3 is 14 residues. The germline CDR1 and CDR2 sequences are WNHNN and SYGVQD (reference sequence). The CDR3 loop is CASTSPGGTGELFF. Here the CDR3 DNA reads TGCGCCAGCACTTCGCCCGGCGGCACCGGGGAGCTGTTTTTT.

J is TRBJ1-2 and V is TRBV28; D remains unclear. Germline values: CDR1 MDHEN, CDR2 SYDVKM. The CDR3 is 16 residues long. Trimming stripped 6 bases from V and 0 bases from J, with 17 bases between. CDR3 bases: TGTGCCAGCAGAGAACTAGGAGGAGACACTAACTATGGCTACACCTTC. Its translation: CASRELGGDTNYGYTF.

The chain carries TRBV30 and TRBJ1-3; D gene uncertain. Germline values: CDR1 GTSNPN, CDR2 SVGIG (reference sequence). The V and J ends lost 0 bases and 4 bases respectively, with 16 bases between them. This CDR3 comprises 16 residues. This chain's CDR3 is CAWSVVAAARGNTIYF. CDR3 nucleotides: TGTGCCTGGAGTGTAGTCGCCGCCGCGAGGGGAAACACCATATATTTT.